The rows below give T cell receptor beta chains drawn from one sample of a study of blood T cell repertoires in COVID-19. Some clones are missing from TCRdb's copy, which holds only in-frame ones; the method was immunoSEQ multiplex PCR. The table has about 430,000 clones, nearly 90% seen once. Sample: PBMCs or T cells enriched from blood (not recorded which). Receptors originate from a woman aged 18-29 years who had been exposed to COVID-19. Each CDR3 is given with its conserved first and last residue. Fields, in order: V gene, J gene, clone size, D gene, CDR3 DNA, CDR3 protein. D genes are given only for firm matches. Clone size is stated in some rows and not others, as once, few, many or a class when expanded.

v_gene: TRBV6-6
j_gene: TRBJ2-4
abundance: NA
d_gene: TRBD2
CDR3nt: TGTGCCAGCAGTCGATCCAGGACTAGCGGGGGGGCTAACTTCGGCATTCAGTACTTC
CDR3aa: CASSRSRTSGGANFGIQYF

v_gene: TRBV18
j_gene: TRBJ2-1
abundance: NA
d_gene: NA
CDR3nt: TGTGCCAGCTCACCAGGGCAGGTGAACAATGAGCAGTTCTTC
CDR3aa: CASSPGQVNNEQFF

v_gene: TRBV28
j_gene: TRBJ1-6
abundance: NA
d_gene: NA
CDR3nt: TGTGCCAGCAGTTTCGGGCCTGGGGGCGAATATAATTCACCCCTCCACTTT
CDR3aa: CASSFGPGGEYNSPLHF

v_gene: TRBV16
j_gene: TRBJ1-5
abundance: NA
d_gene: TRBD1
CDR3nt: TGTGCCAGCAGCCGACTGGACAGGGAGCGGGGGCCCCAGCATTTT
CDR3aa: CASSRLDRERGPQHF

v_gene: TRBV6-5
j_gene: TRBJ1-6
abundance: NA
d_gene: NA
CDR3nt: TGTGCCAGCAGGGGCGACTATAATTCACCCCTCCACTTT
CDR3aa: CASRGDYNSPLHF

v_gene: TRBV4-1
j_gene: TRBJ2-7
abundance: NA
d_gene: TRBD2
CDR3nt: TGCGCCAGCAGCCAAGAGCCCGGGACTAGGTACGAGCAGTACTTC
CDR3aa: CASSQEPGTRYEQYF

v_gene: TRBV15
j_gene: TRBJ1-3
abundance: NA
d_gene: NA
CDR3nt: TGTGCCACCAGCCGAACCGGGAGGGACCCCGGAAACACCATATATTTT
CDR3aa: CATSRTGRDPGNTIYF

v_gene: TRBV5-1
j_gene: TRBJ1-5
abundance: NA
d_gene: NA
CDR3nt: TGCGCCAGCAGCTGGGAGGGGACTCTCAATCAGCCCCAGCATTTT
CDR3aa: CASSWEGTLNQPQHF

v_gene: TRBV11-2
j_gene: TRBJ2-1
abundance: NA
d_gene: TRBD2
CDR3nt: TGTGCCAGCAGCTTTGGCGGGAGCTACAATGAGCAGTTCTTC
CDR3aa: CASSFGGSYNEQFF

v_gene: TRBV4-1
j_gene: TRBJ2-7
abundance: NA
d_gene: NA
CDR3nt: TGCGCCAGCAGCCAAGAAGGACAGCTCTACGAGCAGTACTTC
CDR3aa: CASSQEGQLYEQYF

v_gene: TRBV7-3
j_gene: TRBJ2-3
abundance: NA
d_gene: TRBD2
CDR3nt: TGTGCCAGCAGCTTATATCTAGCGGGGGGGACAGATACGCAGTATTTT
CDR3aa: CASSLYLAGGTDTQYF

v_gene: TRBV5-4
j_gene: TRBJ2-2
abundance: few
d_gene: TRBD2
CDR3nt: TGTGCCAGCACCCCCGGACTAGCGGGTACCGGGGAGCTGTTTTTT
CDR3aa: CASTPGLAGTGELFF

v_gene: TRBV7-2
j_gene: TRBJ1-1
abundance: NA
d_gene: TRBD1
CDR3nt: TGTGCCAGCAGCTTAATGGGACAGTTAAGGAACACTGAAGCTTTCTTT
CDR3aa: CASSLMGQLRNTEAFF

v_gene: TRBV19
j_gene: TRBJ2-1
abundance: NA
d_gene: TRBD2
CDR3nt: TGTGCCAGTAGTATGACTAGCGGGAGTCGAAATGAGCAGTTCTTC
CDR3aa: CASSMTSGSRNEQFF

v_gene: TRBV18
j_gene: TRBJ1-2
abundance: NA
d_gene: TRBD1
CDR3nt: TGTGCCAGCTCACCACCGGCCCATGGACAGGGGGCGAATGGCTACACCTTC
CDR3aa: CASSPPAHGQGANGYTF

v_gene: TRBV7-8
j_gene: TRBJ1-6
abundance: once
d_gene: NA
CDR3nt: TGTGCCAGCAGCTCCCAAAACAGAAATTCACCCCTCCACTTT
CDR3aa: CASSSQNRNSPLHF

v_gene: TRBV10-3
j_gene: TRBJ2-7
abundance: NA
d_gene: TRBD2
CDR3nt: TGTGCCAAAGAGCGGGGGGCCTACGAGCAGTACTTC
CDR3aa: CAKERGAYEQYF

v_gene: TRBV10-1
j_gene: TRBJ2-4
abundance: NA
d_gene: NA
CDR3nt: TGCGCCAGCAGTGAGGGGCTAGCCAAAAACATTCAGTACTTC
CDR3aa: CASSEGLAKNIQYF

v_gene: TRBV20-1
j_gene: TRBJ1-1
abundance: NA
d_gene: NA
CDR3nt: TGCAGTGCTTTCGGGGGGACTGAAGCTTTCTTT
CDR3aa: CSAFGGTEAFF

v_gene: TRBV19
j_gene: TRBJ1-1
abundance: NA
d_gene: TRBD1
CDR3nt: TGTGCCAGTAGGCACCTCGGGACAGCTTCCGAAGCTTTCTTT
CDR3aa: CASRHLGTASEAFF

v_gene: TRBV28
j_gene: TRBJ1-6
abundance: once
d_gene: NA
CDR3nt: TGTGCCAGCAGTCTGGCTTCGGCAGGGGATAATTCACCCCTCCACTTT
CDR3aa: CASSLASAGDNSPLHF

v_gene: TRBV25-1
j_gene: TRBJ1-3
abundance: NA
d_gene: NA
CDR3nt: TGTGCCAGCGGCACCCCGGGGAGTGGAAACACCATATATTTT
CDR3aa: CASGTPGSGNTIYF

v_gene: TRBV5-1
j_gene: TRBJ2-3
abundance: NA
d_gene: TRBD2
CDR3nt: TGCGCCAGCAGCTCACTAGCGGGAGGGGTAACAGATACGCAGTATTTT
CDR3aa: CASSSLAGGVTDTQYF

v_gene: TRBV7-3
j_gene: TRBJ2-2
abundance: NA
d_gene: NA
CDR3nt: TGTGCCAGCAGCTTCAACGGCGGGGAGCTGTTTTTT
CDR3aa: CASSFNGGELFF

v_gene: TRBV3-1/TRBV3-2
j_gene: TRBJ1-5
abundance: NA
d_gene: NA
CDR3nt: TGTGCCAGCAGCCAATATGAGAATCAGCCCCAGCATTTT
CDR3aa: CASSQYENQPQHF

v_gene: TRBV4-1
j_gene: TRBJ1-4
abundance: NA
d_gene: TRBD1
CDR3nt: TGCGCCAGCAGCCTGGGACAGGGCCTACCTAATGAAAAACTGTTTTTT
CDR3aa: CASSLGQGLPNEKLFF

v_gene: TRBV14
j_gene: TRBJ2-1
abundance: NA
d_gene: TRBD2
CDR3nt: TGTGCCAGCAGCCTCTCTACCGGGACTAGCGGGAGGGCCATTGCCAATGAGCAGTTCTTC
CDR3aa: CASSLSTGTSGRAIANEQFF

v_gene: TRBV3-1/TRBV3-2
j_gene: TRBJ2-3
abundance: NA
d_gene: TRBD2
CDR3nt: TGTGCCAGCAGCCAAGTCCTGATGGGCGGGGGTATCACAGATACGCAGTATTTT
CDR3aa: CASSQVLMGGGITDTQYF

v_gene: TRBV7-6
j_gene: TRBJ2-7
abundance: NA
d_gene: TRBD1
CDR3nt: TGTGCCAGCAGCCCACACCTGGGGACAGAACTCTCCTACGAGCAGTACTTC
CDR3aa: CASSPHLGTELSYEQYF

v_gene: TRBV28
j_gene: TRBJ1-2
abundance: NA
d_gene: NA
CDR3nt: TGTGCCAGCAGTTTATCCGGGGATGGCTACACCTTC
CDR3aa: CASSLSGDGYTF

v_gene: TRBV10-3
j_gene: TRBJ2-7
abundance: NA
d_gene: NA
CDR3nt: TGTGCCATCAGTGAGTCTAGATACGAGCAGTACTTC
CDR3aa: CAISESRYEQYF

v_gene: TRBV19
j_gene: TRBJ2-2
abundance: NA
d_gene: TRBD1
CDR3nt: TGTGCCAGTAAGCAGGGGACAGAGAACACCGGGGAGCTGTTTTTT
CDR3aa: CASKQGTENTGELFF